This entry describes one TCR beta chain. What it binds is not known. V was pared by 3 bases and J by 14 bases, with 13 bases between. CDR1 is SQVTM and CDR2 is ANQGSEA in the germline V gene. The CDR3 covers 10 residues. Data came from immunoSEQ multiplex PCR; TCRdb stores just in-frame clones and leaves some out. Of about 100,000 clones listed, approximately 90% are singletons. The entry originates in a study of T cell responses to AZD1222 COVID-19 vaccine. Study-level findings and limits: Targeting of unmutated variant regions was reportedly seen in nearly half of spike-specific TCRs.

The chain recombines TRBV29-1 with TRBJ1-2, with no clear D. This TCR derives from an adult in good health. The starting material was peripheral blood, obtained on day 0 of AZD1222 vaccination. CDR3 DNA: TGCAGCGTTGACGGACCTCTAATGACCTTC. Encoded protein: CSVDGPLMTF.